This T cell receptor beta chain was documented in a study of blood T cell repertoires in COVID-19. Across the study: Sources were T cells, B-cell-depleted T cells, or PBMCs; the material itself was cDNA or gDNA.

J was trimmed by 2 bases and V by 0 bases; bases with no gene match: 2. Looked up from germline, CDR1 is SGHVS and CDR2 is FQNEAQ. CDR3 size: 15 residues. The authors' processing: Estimates of nucleated cell counts were drawn from the amplification of reference gene primers. The data were produced by immunoSEQ multiplex PCR, yet TCRdb's version contains in-frame clones alone and is incomplete. That table furnishes V, J and clone size, whereas the DNA furnished D and trimming. The repertoire includes 300,000 to 350,000 clones, under 95% of them detected once, and around 3.5% sits in the top ten. The V gene is TRBV7-8, the J gene TRBJ2-3, with TRBD2 matching 7 bases. What was sequenced was peripheral blood. The clonotype originates from a woman between 18 and 29 years old who had recovered from COVID-19. The CDR3 DNA reads as TGTGCCAGCAGCTTAGCGCGGGGGTTCACAGATACGCAGTATTTT. Its translation: CASSLARGFTDTQYF.